Shown below are 17 T cell receptor beta chains from a single sample sequenced in a study of blood T cell repertoires in COVID-19. Method: immunoSEQ multiplex PCR; TCRdb's copy keeps in-frame clones and lacks some. The repertoire holds approximately 150,000 clones, with roughly 84% as singletons. Sequenced material: peripheral blood. These receptors all come from a man aged 55 to 69 with acute or convalescent COVID-19.

This clone appeared a single time. This chain connects TRBV9 to TRBJ2-1, with 10 bases fitting TRBD1. The germline V gene has CDR1 SGDLS and CDR2 YYNGEE. The V segment lost 0 bases and the J segment 5 bases; nucleotides outside the gene matches: 5. CDR3 size: 16 residues. The CDR3 DNA reads as TGTGCCAGCAGCGTAGACCGGACAGGGGGGAACAATGAGCAGTTCTTC. It codes for CASSVDRTGGNNEQFF.

The CDR3 DNA follows: TGTGCCAGCAGCCGTATAAGGGGGGGGAGGAATGAGCAGTTCTTC. This translates into CASSRIRGGRNEQFF. This chain uses TRBV11-3 with TRBJ2-1; a weak D match, TRBD2 (7 bases). V was trimmed by 5 bases and J by 7 bases, leaving 18 bases between them. This CDR3 is 15 amino acids long. Looked up from germline, CDR1 is SGHNT and CDR2 is YENEEA.

This chain joins TRBV6-6 and TRBJ1-4; 8 bases fit TRBD1. Germline lookup yields CDR1 MNHNY and CDR2 SVGAGI (reference sequence). The CDR3 runs to 15 residues. The V gene end was trimmed by 4 bases and the J gene end by 8 bases; junction bases not matched to a gene: 9. The DNA of the CDR3 is TGTGCCAGCAGTTCGCCCGACAGGGGAGGCGAAAAACTGTTTTTT. Translation gives CASSSPDRGGEKLFF.

This sequence joins TRBV7-9 and TRBJ2-1; tentatively, D is TRBD2 (6 bases). CDR3 length: 14 residues. V lost 3 bases and J 5 bases, leaving 11 bases between the germline ends. Germline CDR1 reads SEHNR; CDR2 reads FQNEAQ (reference sequence). This chain's CDR3 is CASSFFGGNNEQFF. CDR3 coding DNA: TGTGCCAGCAGCTTTTTTGGAGGGAACAATGAGCAGTTCTTC.

This clone was counted only a few times. The J gene is TRBJ2-6, the V gene TRBV7-9, with D hard to call. The V gene lost 1 base and the J gene lost 0 bases, with 4 bases spanning the gap. Germline CDR1 and CDR2: SEHNR and FQNEAQ (reference sequence). This CDR3 spans 15 amino acids. DNA of the CDR3: TGTGCCAGCAGCTTAGACTTCTCTGGGGCCAACGTCCTGACTTTC. This translates into CASSLDFSGANVLTF.

V usage is TRBV6-5 and J usage is TRBJ1-1; 8 bases are a match to TRBD1. The J segment lost 5 bases and the V segment lost 7 bases, leaving 9 bases of the junction unmatched. There are 14 residues in the CDR3. Germline V gene data show CDR1 as MNHEY and CDR2 as SVGAGI. The CDR3 protein is CASIPQGAGTEAFF. The CDR3 coding sequence is TGTGCCAGCATTCCTCAGGGGGCAGGGACTGAAGCTTTCTTT.

About this clone: No conserved phenylalanine or tryptophan ends this CDR3, so it is likely a read error. The DNA is left out, because the CDR3 cannot be placed on it with certainty; the CDR3 is given as TCRdb lists it. The chain has TRBV21-1 and TRBJ1-4; the D call TRBD1 from the table was never checked on the DNA. TRBV21-1 is designated a pseudogene. The CDR3 is 13 residues long, ends included. Here the CDR3 reads CASSTPGRDNGTI.

The chain uses TRBV5-4 and TRBJ2-2; D is unresolved. The CDR3 is 16 residues long. Between the trimmed V and J ends, which lost 4 bases and 3 bases, there was a span of 16 bases. Germline CDR1 reads SGHNT; CDR2 reads YYREEE (reference sequence). This CDR3 is CASSPLTPRDTGELFF. CDR3 DNA sequence: TGTGCCAGCAGCCCCTTAACCCCGCGAGACACCGGGGAGCTGTTTTTT.

A remark on this clone: This sample includes further DNA sequences coding for the same CDR3. The chain recombines TRBV7-3 with TRBJ2-1, with TRBD1 matching over 10 bases. CDR1 is SGHTA, CDR2 FQGTGA, per germline. Germline trimming cut 6 bases from V and 7 bases from J; bases unmatched to any gene: 6. This CDR3 comprises 14 residues. The CDR3 here is CASSRDRGWNEQFF. The CDR3 DNA sequence: TGTGCCAGCAGTCGGGACAGGGGCTGGAATGAGCAGTTCTTC.

The chain employs TRBV10-3 and TRBJ2-7; D is undetermined. This CDR3 spans 14 amino acids. V lost 0 bases and J lost 4, with 10 bases in between. The germline gives CDR1 ENHRY, CDR2 SYGVKD. The CDR3 region has the DNA TGTGCCATCAGTGAGTCAACCCGCCGGTACGAGCAGTACTTC. Amino acids: CAISESTRRYEQYF.

The V and J genes are TRBV5-1 and TRBJ1-2; no reliable D call. The CDR3 has 15 amino acids. V was clipped by 4 bases and J by 3 bases, with 16 bases between them. CDR1 is SGHRS, CDR2 YFSETQ, per germline. DNA for the CDR3: TGCGCCAGCAGCGAAGAACCAGGCGGGGACTATGGCTACACCTTC. Its translation: CASSEEPGGDYGYTF.

CDR3 residues: CASSVGAGAYNEQFF. The CDR3 bases are TGTGCCAGCAGCGTAGGAGCGGGGGCTTACAATGAGCAGTTCTTC. This rearrangement joins TRBV9 to TRBJ2-1; 8 nucleotides agree with TRBD2. Germline lookup yields CDR1 SGDLS and CDR2 YYNGEE. The CDR3 is 15 amino acids. V dropped 0 bases and J dropped 4; count of bases not matched to a gene: 3.

V is TRBV10-3 and J is TRBJ2-1, with 9 bases identical to TRBD2. The trim removed 0 bases at V and 7 bases at J, leaving 7 bases unmatched. Looked up from germline, CDR1 is ENHRY and CDR2 is SYGVKD. CDR3 size: 16 residues. The CDR3 spells CAISESLRGGRNEQFF. The CDR3 bases are TGTGCCATCAGTGAGTCACTGCGGGGGGGCCGAAATGAGCAGTTCTTC.

This clone was seen a single time. The chain joins TRBV5-5 to TRBJ1-6; D possibly corresponds to TRBD1 (6 bases). The germline V gene has CDR1 SGHKS and CDR2 YYEKEE (reference sequence). This CDR3 is 16 amino acids long. Trimming took off 0 bases at V and 5 bases at J, with 12 bases between the two ends. The CDR3 region is CASSLVGGGNNSPLHF. The CDR3 DNA reads as TGTGCCAGCAGCTTGGTCGGCGGGGGCAATAATTCACCCCTCCACTTT.

This rearrangement joins TRBV18 to TRBJ2-1; TRBD1 agrees at 12 bases. The CDR3 contains 18 residues. The J segment lost 8 bases and the V segment lost 1 base, leaving 12 bases of the junction unmatched. Germline-derived CDR1 and CDR2 are KGHSH and LQKENI. CDR3 amino acids: CASSPLRGQGANLDEQFF. Here the CDR3 DNA reads TGTGCCAGCTCACCACTGAGGGGACAGGGGGCGAATCTCGATGAGCAGTTCTTC.

This clone occurred once. The chain joins TRBV5-1 to TRBJ2-3, with a possible D match to TRBD2 (6 bases). Germline V gene sequence: CDR1 SGHRS, CDR2 YFSETQ. The CDR3 extends over 15 amino acids. V gave up 0 bases and J gave up 3 bases, with 11 bases separating them. The CDR3, as DNA: TGCGCCAGCAGCTTGGGCGGGGTGGGGACAGATACGCAGTATTTT. Protein: CASSLGGVGTDTQYF.

V gene TRBV27 combines with J gene TRBJ2-1; 16 bases map to TRBD2. The ends lost 5 bases at V and 7 bases at J; junction bases unmatched: 17. Germline-derived CDR1 and CDR2 are MNHEY and SMNVEV (reference sequence). The length of the CDR3 is 20 residues. CDR3 DNA: TGTGCCAGCAGTCATCCCCCCGGGACTAGCGGGGGGGCAGGTCGGAATGAGCAGTTCTTC. It codes for CASSHPPGTSGGAGRNEQFF.